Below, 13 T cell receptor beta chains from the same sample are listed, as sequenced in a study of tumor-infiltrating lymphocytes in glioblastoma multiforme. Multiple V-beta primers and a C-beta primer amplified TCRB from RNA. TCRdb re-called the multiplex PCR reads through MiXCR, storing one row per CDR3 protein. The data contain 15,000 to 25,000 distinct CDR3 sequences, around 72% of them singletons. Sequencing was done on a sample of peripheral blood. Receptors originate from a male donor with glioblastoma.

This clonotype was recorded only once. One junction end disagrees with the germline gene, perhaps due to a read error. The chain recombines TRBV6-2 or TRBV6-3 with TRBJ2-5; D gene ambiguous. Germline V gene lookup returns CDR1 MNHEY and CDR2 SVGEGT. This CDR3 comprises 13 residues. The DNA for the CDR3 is TGTGCCAGCAGTCACTCACGGAGAGAGACCCAGTACTTC. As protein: CASSHSRRETQYF.

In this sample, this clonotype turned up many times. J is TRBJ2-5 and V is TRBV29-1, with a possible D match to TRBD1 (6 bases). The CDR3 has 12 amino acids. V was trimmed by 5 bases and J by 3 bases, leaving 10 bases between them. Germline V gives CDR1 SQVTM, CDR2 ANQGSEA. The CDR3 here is CSVQQGKETQYF. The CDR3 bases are TGCAGCGTTCAACAGGGCAAAGAGACCCAGTACTTC.

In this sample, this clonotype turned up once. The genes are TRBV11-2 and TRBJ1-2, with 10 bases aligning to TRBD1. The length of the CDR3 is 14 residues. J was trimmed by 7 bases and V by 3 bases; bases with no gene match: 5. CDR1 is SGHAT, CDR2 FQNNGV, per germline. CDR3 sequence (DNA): TGTGCCAGCAGCTTGGACAGGGGGTCTGGTGGCTACACCTTC. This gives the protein CASSLDRGSGGYTF.

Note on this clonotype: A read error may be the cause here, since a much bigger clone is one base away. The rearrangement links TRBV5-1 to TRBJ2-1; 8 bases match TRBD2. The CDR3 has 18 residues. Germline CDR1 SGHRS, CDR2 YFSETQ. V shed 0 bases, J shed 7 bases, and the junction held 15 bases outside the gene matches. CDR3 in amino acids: CASSLGLASGSRWNEQFF. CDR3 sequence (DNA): TGCGCCAGCAGCTTGGGTCTCGCGAGCGGGAGTCGTTGGAATGAGCAGTTCTTC.

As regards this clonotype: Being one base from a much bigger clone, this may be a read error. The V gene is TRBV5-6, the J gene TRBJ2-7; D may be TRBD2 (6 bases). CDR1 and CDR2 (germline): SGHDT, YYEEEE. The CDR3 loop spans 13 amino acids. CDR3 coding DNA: TGTGCCGGCAGCTTGACTAGTCTCCAGGAGCAGTACTTC. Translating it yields CAGSLTSLQEQYF.

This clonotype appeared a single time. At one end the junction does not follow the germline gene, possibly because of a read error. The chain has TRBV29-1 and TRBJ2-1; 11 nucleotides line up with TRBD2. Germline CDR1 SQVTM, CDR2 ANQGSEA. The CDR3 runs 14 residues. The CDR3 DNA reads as TGTAGCGTTACGGGACTAGCGGTCTACAATGAGCAGTTCTTC. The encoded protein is CSVTGLAVYNEQFF.

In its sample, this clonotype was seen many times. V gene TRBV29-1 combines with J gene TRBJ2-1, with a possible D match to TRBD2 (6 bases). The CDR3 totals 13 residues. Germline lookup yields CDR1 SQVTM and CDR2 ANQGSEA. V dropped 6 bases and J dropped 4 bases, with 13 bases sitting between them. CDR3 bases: TGCAGCGTCCCGGGACTCCAATACAATGAGCAGTTCTTC. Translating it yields CSVPGLQYNEQFF.

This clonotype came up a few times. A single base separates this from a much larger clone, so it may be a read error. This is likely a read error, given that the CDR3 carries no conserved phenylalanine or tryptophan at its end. Written as DNA, the CDR3 is TGTGCCACCCACGAGAACACTGAAGCTTTCCTT. Its protein is CATHENTEAFL. The chain has TRBV10-3 and TRBJ1-1; D gene uncertain. V lost 10 bases to trimming and J lost 1 base, with 7 bases between them. Per the germline V gene, CDR1 is ENHRY and CDR2 is SYGVKD. The CDR3 consists of 11 residues.

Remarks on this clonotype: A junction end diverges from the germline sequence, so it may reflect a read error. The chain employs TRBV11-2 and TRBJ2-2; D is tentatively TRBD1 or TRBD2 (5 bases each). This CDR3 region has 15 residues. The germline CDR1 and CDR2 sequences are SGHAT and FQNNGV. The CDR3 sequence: CASSFPGRTTGELFF. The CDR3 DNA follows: TGTGCCAGCAGTTTCCCGGGACGGACCACCGGTGAGCTGTTTTTT.

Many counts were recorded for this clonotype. CDR3 protein: CASRDGTGPNSPLHF. The CDR3 bases are TGTGCCAGCAGAGACGGGACAGGGCCTAATTCACCCCTCCACTTT. J is TRBJ1-6 and V is TRBV28, with 9 nucleotides matching TRBD1. Per germline, CDR1 MDHEN and CDR2 SYDVKM. V trimming: 6 bases; J trimming: 6 bases; junction bases outside the gene matches: 6. The CDR3 covers 15 residues.

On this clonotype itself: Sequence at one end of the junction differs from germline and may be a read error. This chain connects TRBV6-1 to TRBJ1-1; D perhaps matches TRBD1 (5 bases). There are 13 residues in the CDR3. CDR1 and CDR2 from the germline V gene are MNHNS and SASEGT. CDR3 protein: CACERGVNTEALF. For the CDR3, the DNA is TGTGCCTGCGAGCGGGGGGTGAACACTGAAGCTCTCTTT.

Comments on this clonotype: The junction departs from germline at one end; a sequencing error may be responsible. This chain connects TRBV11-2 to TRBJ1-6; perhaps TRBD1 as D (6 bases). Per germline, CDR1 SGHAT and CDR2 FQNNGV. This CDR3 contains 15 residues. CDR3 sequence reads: CVSSSLPGGDSRLHF. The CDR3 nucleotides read TGTGTCAGCAGCTCCCTGCCCGGGGGCGATTCACGCCTCCACTTT.

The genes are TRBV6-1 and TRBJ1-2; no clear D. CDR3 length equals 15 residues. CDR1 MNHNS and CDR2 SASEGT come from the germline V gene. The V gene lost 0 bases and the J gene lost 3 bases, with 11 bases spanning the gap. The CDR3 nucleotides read TGTGCCAGCAGTGAAGCCCCAGCCAGCCACTATGGCTACACCTTC. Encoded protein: CASSEAPASHYGYTF.